This T cell receptor beta chain was documented in a study of blood T cell repertoires in COVID-19. Whole-study context: Material from acute and convalescent COVID-19 was sourced from the United States, Italy and Spain.

Method: immunoSEQ multiplex PCR; TCRdb's copy keeps in-frame clones and lacks some. The table shows around 260,000 clones, with more than 70% occurring only once. The V end lost 4 bases, the J end lost 6 bases, and 10 bases lay between the germline ends. The CDR3 length is 12 residues. The germline gives CDR1 SGHRS, CDR2 YFSETQ. The TCR was taken from a woman aged 45 to 65 with acute or convalescent COVID-19. Sequencing used peripheral blood. The chain couples TRBV5-1 to TRBJ1-2; D uncertain. The chain's CDR3 is CASSAARDGYTF. The CDR3 DNA is TGCGCCAGCAGCGCGGCTCGGGATGGCTACACCTTC. The complete variable domain, with remaining parts taken from reference TRBV5-1 and TRBJ1-2, reads KAGVTQTPRYLIKTRGQQVTLSCSPISGHRSVSWYQQTPGQGLQFLFEYFSETQRNKGNFPGRFSGRQFSNSRSEMNVSTLELGDSALYLCASSAARDGYTFGSGTRLTVV.